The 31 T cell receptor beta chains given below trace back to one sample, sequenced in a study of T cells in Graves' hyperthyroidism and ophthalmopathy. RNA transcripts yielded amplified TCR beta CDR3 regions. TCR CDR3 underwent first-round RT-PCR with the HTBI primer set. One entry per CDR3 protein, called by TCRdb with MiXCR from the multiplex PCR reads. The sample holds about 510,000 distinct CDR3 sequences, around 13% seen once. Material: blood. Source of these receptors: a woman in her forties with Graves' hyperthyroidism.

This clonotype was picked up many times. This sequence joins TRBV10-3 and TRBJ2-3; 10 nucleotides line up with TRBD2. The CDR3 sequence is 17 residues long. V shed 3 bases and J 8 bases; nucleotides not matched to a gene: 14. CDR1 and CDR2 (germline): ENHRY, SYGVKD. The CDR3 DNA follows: TGTGCCATCAGTGACTCGCCAGCGGGAGGGCCCTCGGGTACGCAGTATTTT. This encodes CAISDSPAGGPSGTQYF.

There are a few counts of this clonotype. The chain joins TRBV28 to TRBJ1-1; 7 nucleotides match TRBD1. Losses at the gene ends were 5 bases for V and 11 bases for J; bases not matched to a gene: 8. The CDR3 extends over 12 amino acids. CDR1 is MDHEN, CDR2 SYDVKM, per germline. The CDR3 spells CASSPGQSRAFF. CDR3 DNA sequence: TGTGCCAGCAGTCCGGGACAGTCTAGGGCTTTCTTT. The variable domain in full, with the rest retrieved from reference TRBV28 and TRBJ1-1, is DVKVTQSSRYLVKRTGEKVFLECVQDMDHENMFWYRQDPGLGLRLIYFSYDVKMKEKGDIPEGYSVSREKKERFSLILESASTNQTSMYLCASSPGQSRAFFGQGTRLTVV.

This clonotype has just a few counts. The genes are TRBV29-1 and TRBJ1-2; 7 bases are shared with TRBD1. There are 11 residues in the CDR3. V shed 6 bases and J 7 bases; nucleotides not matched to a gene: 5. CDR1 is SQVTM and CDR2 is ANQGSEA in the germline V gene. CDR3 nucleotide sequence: TGCAGCGTATCGACAGGGTCTGGCTACACCTTC. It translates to CSVSTGSGYTF.

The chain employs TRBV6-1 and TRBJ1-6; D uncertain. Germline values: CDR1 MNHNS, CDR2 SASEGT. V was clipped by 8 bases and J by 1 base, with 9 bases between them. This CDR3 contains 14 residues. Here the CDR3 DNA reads TGTGCCAGCCAACGGGAGTCCTATAATTCACCCCTCCACTTT. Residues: CASQRESYNSPLHF.

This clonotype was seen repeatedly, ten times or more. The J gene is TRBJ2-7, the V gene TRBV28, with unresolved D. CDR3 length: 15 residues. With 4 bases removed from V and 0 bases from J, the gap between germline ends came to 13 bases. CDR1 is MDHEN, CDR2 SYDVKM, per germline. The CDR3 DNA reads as TGTGCCAGCAGTTCCCCAAAGGTCACCTCCTACGAGCAGTACTTC. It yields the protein CASSSPKVTSYEQYF.

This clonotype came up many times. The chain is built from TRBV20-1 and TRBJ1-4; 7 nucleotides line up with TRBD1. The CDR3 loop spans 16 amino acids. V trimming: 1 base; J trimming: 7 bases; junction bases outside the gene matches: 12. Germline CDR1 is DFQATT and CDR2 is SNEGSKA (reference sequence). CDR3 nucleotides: TGCAGTGCTAGAGGGGGAGGGGGCATCAGGTTTGAAAAACTGTTTTTT. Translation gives CSARGGGGIRFEKLFF.

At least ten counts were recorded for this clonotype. CDR3 in amino acids: CASSEGGRSSTDTQYF. As DNA, the CDR3 is TGTGCCAGCAGTGAAGGGGGGCGGAGTAGCACAGATACGCAGTATTTT. The genes are TRBV2 and TRBJ2-3; D may be TRBD1 (6 bases). Deletions cut 1 base from V and 0 bases from J, with 11 bases between. The germline V gene encodes CDR1 SNHLY and CDR2 FYNNEI. This CDR3 region has 16 residues.

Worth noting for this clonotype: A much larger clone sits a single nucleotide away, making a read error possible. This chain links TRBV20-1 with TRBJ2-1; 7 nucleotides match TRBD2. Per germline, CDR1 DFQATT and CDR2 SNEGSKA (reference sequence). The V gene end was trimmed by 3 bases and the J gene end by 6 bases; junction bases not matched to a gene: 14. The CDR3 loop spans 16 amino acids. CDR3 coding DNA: TGCAGTGCTAGTTTTGTAGGGACTATCAGGGTCAATGAGCAGTTCTTC. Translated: CSASFVGTIRVNEQFF.

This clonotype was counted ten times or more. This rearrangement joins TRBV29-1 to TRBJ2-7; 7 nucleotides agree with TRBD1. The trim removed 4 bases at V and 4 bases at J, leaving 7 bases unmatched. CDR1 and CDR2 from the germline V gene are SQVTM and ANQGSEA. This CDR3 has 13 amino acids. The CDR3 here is CSVVRDSPYEQYF. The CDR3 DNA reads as TGCAGCGTTGTCAGGGACAGCCCTTACGAGCAGTACTTC.

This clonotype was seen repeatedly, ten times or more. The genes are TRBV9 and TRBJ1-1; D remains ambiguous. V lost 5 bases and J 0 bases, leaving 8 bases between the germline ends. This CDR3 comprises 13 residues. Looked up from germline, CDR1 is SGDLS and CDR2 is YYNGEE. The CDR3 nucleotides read TGTGCCAGCAGTGTCGCCCTGAACACTGAAGCTTTCTTT. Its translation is CASSVALNTEAFF. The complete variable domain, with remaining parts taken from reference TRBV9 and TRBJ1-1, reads DSGVTQTPKHLITATGQRVTLRCSPRSGDLSVYWYQQSLDQGLQFLIQYYNGEERAKGNILERFSAQQFPDLHSELNLSSLELGDSALYFCASSVALNTEAFFGQGTRLTVV.

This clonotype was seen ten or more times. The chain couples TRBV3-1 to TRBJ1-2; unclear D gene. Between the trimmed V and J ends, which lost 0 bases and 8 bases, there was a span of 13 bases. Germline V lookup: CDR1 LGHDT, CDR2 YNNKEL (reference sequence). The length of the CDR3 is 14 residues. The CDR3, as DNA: TGTGCCAGCAGCCAAGACCGGGTCTCGGGGGGCTACACCTTC. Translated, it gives CASSQDRVSGGYTF.

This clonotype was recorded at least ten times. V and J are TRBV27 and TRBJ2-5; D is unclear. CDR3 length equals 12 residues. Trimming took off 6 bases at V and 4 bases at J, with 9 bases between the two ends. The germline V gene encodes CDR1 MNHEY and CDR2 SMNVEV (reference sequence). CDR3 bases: TGTGCCAGCAGCCACAGTAGAGAGACCCAGTACTTC. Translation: CASSHSRETQYF.

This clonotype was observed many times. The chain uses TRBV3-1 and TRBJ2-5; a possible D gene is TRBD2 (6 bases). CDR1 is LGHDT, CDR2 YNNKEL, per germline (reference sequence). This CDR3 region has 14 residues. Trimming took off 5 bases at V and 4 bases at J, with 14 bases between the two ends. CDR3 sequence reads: CASSSGLQVETQYF. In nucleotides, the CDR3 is TGTGCCAGCAGCTCGGGACTGCAGGTAGAGACCCAGTACTTC.

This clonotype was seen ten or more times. Written as DNA, the CDR3 is TGTGCCATCAGACAGGGACACCAGGACATTCAGTACTTC. This encodes CAIRQGHQDIQYF. The chain is built from TRBV10-3 and TRBJ2-4, with D perhaps TRBD1 (6 bases). The germline V gene encodes CDR1 ENHRY and CDR2 SYGVKD. V lost 6 bases to trimming and J lost 8 bases, with 14 bases between them. This CDR3 spans 13 amino acids.

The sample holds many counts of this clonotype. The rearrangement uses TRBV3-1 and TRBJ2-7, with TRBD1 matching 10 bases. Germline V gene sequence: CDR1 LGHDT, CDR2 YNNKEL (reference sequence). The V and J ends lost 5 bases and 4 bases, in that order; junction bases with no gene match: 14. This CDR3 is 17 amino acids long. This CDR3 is CASSVPFTTGQGYEQYF. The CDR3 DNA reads TGTGCCAGCAGCGTTCCATTTACCACGGGACAGGGGTACGAGCAGTACTTC.

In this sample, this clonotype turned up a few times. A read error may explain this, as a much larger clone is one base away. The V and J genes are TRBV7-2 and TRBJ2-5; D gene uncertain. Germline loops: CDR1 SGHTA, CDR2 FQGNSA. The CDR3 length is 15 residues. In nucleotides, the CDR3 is TGTGCCAGCAGCCGTCAAACAAGCGTCCAAGGGACCCAGTACTTC. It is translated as CASSRQTSVQGTQYF.

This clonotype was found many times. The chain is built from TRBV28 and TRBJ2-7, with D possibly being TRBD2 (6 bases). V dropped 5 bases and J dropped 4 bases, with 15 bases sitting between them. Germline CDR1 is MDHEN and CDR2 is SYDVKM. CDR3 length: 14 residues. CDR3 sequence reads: CASSPRAGRYEQYF. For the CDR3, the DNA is TGTGCCAGCAGTCCCCGGGCGGGGCGGTACGAGCAGTACTTC.

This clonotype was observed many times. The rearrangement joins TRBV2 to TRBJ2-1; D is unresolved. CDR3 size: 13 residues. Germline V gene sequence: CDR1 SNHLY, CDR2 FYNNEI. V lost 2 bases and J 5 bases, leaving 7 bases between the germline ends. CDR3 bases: TGTGCCAGCAGTGAAAACGGAGACAATGAGCAGTTCTTC. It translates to CASSENGDNEQFF.

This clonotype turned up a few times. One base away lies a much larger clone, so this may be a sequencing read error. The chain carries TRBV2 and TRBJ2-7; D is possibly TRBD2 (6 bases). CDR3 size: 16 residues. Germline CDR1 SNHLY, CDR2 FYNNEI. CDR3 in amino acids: CASSDIGTSGPYGQYF. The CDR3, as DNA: TGTGCCAGCAGTGACATAGGGACTTCCGGACCCTACGGGCAGTACTTC.

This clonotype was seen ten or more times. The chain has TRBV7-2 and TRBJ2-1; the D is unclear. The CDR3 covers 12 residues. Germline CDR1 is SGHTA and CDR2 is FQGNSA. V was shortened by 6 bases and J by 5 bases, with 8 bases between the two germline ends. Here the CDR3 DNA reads TGTGCCAGCAGTCCTTGGGACAATGAGCAGTTCTTC. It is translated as CASSPWDNEQFF.

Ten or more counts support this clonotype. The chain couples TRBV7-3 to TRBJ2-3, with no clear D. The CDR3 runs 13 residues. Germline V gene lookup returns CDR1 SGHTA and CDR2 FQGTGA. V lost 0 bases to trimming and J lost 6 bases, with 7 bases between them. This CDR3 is CASSLTQLDTQYF. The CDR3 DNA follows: TGTGCCAGCAGCTTAACCCAATTGGATACGCAGTATTTT.

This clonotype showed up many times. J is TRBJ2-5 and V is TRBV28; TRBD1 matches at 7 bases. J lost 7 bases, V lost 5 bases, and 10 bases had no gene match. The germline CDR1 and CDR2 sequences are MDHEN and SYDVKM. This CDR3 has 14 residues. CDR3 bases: TGTGCCAGCAGTCTAACACAGGGGAAAGGGACCCAGTACTTC. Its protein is CASSLTQGKGTQYF.

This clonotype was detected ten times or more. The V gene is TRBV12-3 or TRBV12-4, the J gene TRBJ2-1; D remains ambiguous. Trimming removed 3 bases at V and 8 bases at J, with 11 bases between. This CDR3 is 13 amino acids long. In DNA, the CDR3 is TGTGCCAGCAGTTTTCTAGATACCGATGAGCAGTTCTTC. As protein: CASSFLDTDEQFF.

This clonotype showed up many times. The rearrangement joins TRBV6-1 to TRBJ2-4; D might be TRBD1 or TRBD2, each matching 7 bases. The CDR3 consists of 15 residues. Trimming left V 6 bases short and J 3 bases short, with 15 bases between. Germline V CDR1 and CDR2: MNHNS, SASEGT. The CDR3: CASRSGGEYKNIQYF. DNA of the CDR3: TGTGCCAGCAGATCAGGGGGGGAGTACAAAAACATTCAGTACTTC.

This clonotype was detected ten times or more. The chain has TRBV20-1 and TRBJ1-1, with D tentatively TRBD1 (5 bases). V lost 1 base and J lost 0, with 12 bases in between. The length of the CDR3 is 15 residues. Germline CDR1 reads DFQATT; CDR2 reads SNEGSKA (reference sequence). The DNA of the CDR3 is TGCAGTGCTAGAGCAGTACAGGTACTGAACACTGAAGCTTTCTTT. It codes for CSARAVQVLNTEAFF.

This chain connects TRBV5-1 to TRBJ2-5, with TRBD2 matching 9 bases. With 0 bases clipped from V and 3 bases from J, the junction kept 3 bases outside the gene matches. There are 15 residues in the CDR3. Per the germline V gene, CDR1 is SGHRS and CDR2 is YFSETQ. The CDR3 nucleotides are TGCGCCAGCAGCTTGGTGGCTAGCGGGAAAGAGACCCAGTACTTC. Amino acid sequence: CASSLVASGKETQYF. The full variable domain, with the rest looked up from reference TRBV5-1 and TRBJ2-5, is KAGVTQTPRYLIKTRGQQVTLSCSPISGHRSVSWYQQTPGQGLQFLFEYFSETQRNKGNFPGRFSGRQFSNSRSEMNVSTLELGDSALYLCASSLVASGKETQYFGPGTRLLVL.

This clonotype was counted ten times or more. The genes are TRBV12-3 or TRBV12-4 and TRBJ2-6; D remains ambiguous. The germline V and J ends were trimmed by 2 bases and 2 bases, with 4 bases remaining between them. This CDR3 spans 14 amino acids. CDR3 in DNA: TGTGCCAGCAGTTTATTGGCTGGGGCCAACGTCCTGACTTTC. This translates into CASSLLAGANVLTF.

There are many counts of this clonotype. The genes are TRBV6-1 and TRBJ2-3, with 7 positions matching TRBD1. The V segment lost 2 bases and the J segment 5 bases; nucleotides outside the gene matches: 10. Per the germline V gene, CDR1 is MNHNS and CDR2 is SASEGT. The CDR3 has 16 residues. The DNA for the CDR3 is TGTGCCAGCAGTGAATTGAGGGGGCAAGGTGGAGATACGCAGTATTTT. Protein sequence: CASSELRGQGGDTQYF.

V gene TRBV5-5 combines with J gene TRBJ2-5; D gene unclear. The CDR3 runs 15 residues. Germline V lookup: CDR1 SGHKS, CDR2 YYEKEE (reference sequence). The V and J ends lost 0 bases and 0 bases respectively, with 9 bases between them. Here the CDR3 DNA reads TGTGCCAGCAGCTTGGAAGGCAGTTACCAAGAGACCCAGTACTTC. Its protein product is CASSLEGSYQETQYF.

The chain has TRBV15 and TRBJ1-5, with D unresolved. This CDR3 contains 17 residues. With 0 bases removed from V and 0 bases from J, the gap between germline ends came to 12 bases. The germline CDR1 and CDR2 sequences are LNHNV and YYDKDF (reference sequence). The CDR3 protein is CATSRDDGFFSNQPQHF. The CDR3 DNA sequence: TGTGCCACCAGCAGAGATGACGGCTTCTTTAGCAATCAGCCCCAGCATTTT.

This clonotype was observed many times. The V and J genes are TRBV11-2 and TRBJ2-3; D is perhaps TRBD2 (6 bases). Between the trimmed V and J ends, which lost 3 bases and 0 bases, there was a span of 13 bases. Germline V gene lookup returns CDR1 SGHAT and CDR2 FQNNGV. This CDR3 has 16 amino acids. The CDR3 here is CASSLGLQRSTDTQYF. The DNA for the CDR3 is TGTGCCAGCAGCTTGGGACTCCAAAGGAGCACAGATACGCAGTATTTT.